Each of the 11 T cell receptor beta chains below was sequenced from the same sample in a study of blood T cell repertoires in COVID-19. This table comes from immunoSEQ multiplex PCR, and its TCRdb copy is limited to in-frame clones, with some not included. The sample consists of about 160,000 clones, under 85% of them appearing once. The sequencing sample was made of peripheral blood. These TCRs come from a man between 65 and 85 years old with acute or convalescent COVID-19.

This chain uses TRBV7-2 with TRBJ2-1; unclear D gene. The CDR3 is made up of 12 amino acids. Germline V gene lookup returns CDR1 SGHTA and CDR2 FQGNSA. V was trimmed by 5 bases and J by 7 bases, leaving 9 bases between them. CDR3 loop: CASSQTRNEQFF. DNA of the CDR3: TGTGCCAGCAGCCAAACCAGGAATGAGCAGTTCTTC. Supplemented by reference TRBV7-2 and TRBJ2-1, the full variable domain reads GAGVSQSPSNKVTEKGKDVELRCDPISGHTALYWYRQSLGQGLEFLIYFQGNSAPDKSGLPSDRFSAERTGGSVSTLTIQRTQQEDSAVYLCASSQTRNEQFFGPGTRLTVL.

The chain recombines TRBV4-3 with TRBJ1-2, with a possible D match to TRBD1 (6 bases). The V gene lost 3 bases and the J gene lost 8 bases, with 19 bases spanning the gap. Germline loops: CDR1 LGHNA, CDR2 YSLEER. This CDR3 contains 15 residues. This CDR3 is CASSQLSRGAEGYTF. CDR3 bases: TGCGCCAGCAGCCAGCTCTCACGGGGGGCGGAAGGCTACACCTTC.

This chain connects TRBV27 to TRBJ1-2; D remains unclear. Germline CDR1 reads MNHEY; CDR2 reads SMNVEV (reference sequence). V gave up 4 bases and J gave up 0 bases, with 9 bases separating them. This CDR3 is built from 14 residues. CDR3 nucleotides: TGTGCCAGCAGTTCGGGTTCAGCTAACTATGGCTACACCTTC. It yields the protein CASSSGSANYGYTF.

V gene TRBV9 combines with J gene TRBJ1-4; 9 bases fit TRBD1. Germline V gene lookup returns CDR1 SGDLS and CDR2 YYNGEE. The CDR3 has 16 amino acids. After removal of 3 bases from V and 8 bases from J, the junction contained 11 bases not matched to a gene. The CDR3 spells CASSAGVGQGNEKLFF. CDR3 in DNA: TGTGCCAGCAGCGCAGGGGTGGGACAGGGTAACGAAAAACTGTTTTTT. Based on the CDR3 plus reference TRBV9 and TRBJ1-4, the full variable domain is DSGVTQTPKHLITATGQRVTLRCSPRSGDLSVYWYQQSLDQGLQFLIQYYNGEERAKGNILERFSAQQFPDLHSELNLSSLELGDSALYFCASSAGVGQGNEKLFFGSGTQLSVL.

The V call is TRBV5-6, the J call TRBJ1-3; D may be TRBD1 (5 bases). The ends were cut back, 4 bases at V and 0 bases at J, with 14 bases in the middle. The CDR3 extends over 16 amino acids. Germline CDR1 reads SGHDT; CDR2 reads YYEEEE. CDR3 sequence: CASSLRGLHSGNTIYF. In DNA form, the CDR3 reads TGTGCCAGCAGCCTCCGGGGACTACACTCTGGAAACACCATATATTTT.

The chain couples TRBV6-5 to TRBJ1-1; TRBD1 is a possible D gene (6 bases). This CDR3 comprises 15 residues. V dropped 6 bases and J dropped 1 base, with 15 bases sitting between them. CDR1 is MNHEY and CDR2 is SVGAGI in the germline V gene. CDR3 in DNA: TGTGCCAGCAGGTCTCGGCGGGGGCGGAACACTGAAGCTTTCTTT. Its translation is CASRSRRGRNTEAFF.

The J gene is TRBJ1-5, the V gene TRBV29-1; 11 nucleotides agree with TRBD1. Germline CDR1 reads SQVTM; CDR2 reads ANQGSEA. V shed 4 bases, J shed 8 bases, and the junction held 4 bases outside the gene matches. The CDR3 length is 13 residues. CDR3 in amino acids: CSVGTGGKEPQHF. The CDR3 DNA reads TGCAGCGTTGGGACAGGGGGCAAGGAGCCCCAGCATTTT.

The chain couples TRBV5-1 to TRBJ1-5; 9 positions agree with TRBD1. Trimming took 4 bases from V and 2 from J; bases not matched to a gene: 4. Germline V gene data show CDR1 as SGHRS and CDR2 as YFSETQ. The CDR3 extends over 15 amino acids. The CDR3 DNA is TGCGCCAGCAGCAGGACAGGGGTAGGCAATCAGCCCCAGCATTTT. Translation gives CASSRTGVGNQPQHF.

The rearrangement joins TRBV19 to TRBJ1-1; D not resolved. CDR1 and CDR2 (germline): LNHDA, SQIVND (reference sequence). Trimming took 4 bases from V and 1 from J, leaving 13 bases between them. This CDR3 has 15 residues. CDR3 protein: CASSTIGVGNTEAFF. The CDR3 DNA sequence: TGTGCCAGTAGTACGATCGGGGTGGGGAACACTGAAGCTTTCTTT.

The table lists this clone with a few counts. The V gene is TRBV5-1, the J gene TRBJ1-1; weak D call: TRBD1 (6 bases). Looked up from germline, CDR1 is SGHRS and CDR2 is YFSETQ. This CDR3 is built from 15 residues. V was pared by 4 bases and J by 2 bases, with 15 bases between. CDR3 residues: CASSPMPGTNTEAFF. The CDR3 DNA follows: TGCGCCAGCAGCCCAATGCCGGGGACAAACACTGAAGCTTTCTTT.

The V and J genes are TRBV5-1 and TRBJ1-1, with D maybe TRBD1 (6 bases). Trimming pared 4 bases from V and 1 base from J, leaving 17 bases between. Germline V gives CDR1 SGHRS, CDR2 YFSETQ. The CDR3 is made up of 16 amino acids. This chain's CDR3 is CASSPRRTDPNTEAFF. The CDR3 DNA is TGCGCCAGCAGCCCAAGAAGGACAGACCCGAACACTGAAGCTTTCTTT.